The rows below give T cell receptor beta chains drawn from one sample of a study of shared clonotypes between healthy human individuals. Here immunoSEQ multiplex PCR was the method, and the copy in TCRdb shows in-frame clones only, minus some. Of more than 2 million clones listed, around 95% are singletons. The sample comprised naive CD4+ T cells sorted from blood. All receptors come from a man aged 18 to 35 in good health. Both conserved end residues are trimmed from each CDR3. Only some rows state a clone size, as once, few, many or a class for expanded clones.

V | size | length | CDR3
TRBV2 | NA | 14 | ASSDGLAGPENEQY
TRBV7-3 | NA | 11 | ASSLTRTGELF
TRBV5-1 | NA | 12 | ASSFDIYNDEQF
TRBV9 | NA | 10 | ASNGDNSPLH
TRBV7-2 | NA | 13 | ASSLVPSHTGELF
TRBV5-1 | NA | 11 | ASSIEGGTEAF
TRBV7-2 | NA | 12 | ASSGLAGGYEQY
TRBV5-1 | once | 15 | ASERAAGTSGYNEQF
TRBV6-4 | NA | 13 | ASSDYGTSSYEQY
TRBV7-2 | NA | 13 | ASSLSWGISYEQY
TRBV2 | NA | 10 | ASSREMGEQY
TRBV5-1 | once | 12 | ASSLRGPSHEQY
TRBV28 | once | 13 | ASMAGGIRNQPQH
TRBV10-1 | NA | 13 | ASSPGLLNTGELF
TRBV5-1 | once | 13 | ASSGTGDLGETQY
TRBV9 | NA | 13 | ASSPRVADNYGYT
TRBV10-1 | NA | 14 | ASSEPTSGGVDEQF
TRBV28 | NA | 13 | ASSRSTGGGEKLF
TRBV6-5 | NA | 12 | ASSYDTGAPPLH
TRBV28 | NA | 12 | ASTTGAGASIQY
TRBV14 | NA | 11 | ASSPKQGLHNT
TRBV11-2 | NA | 14 | ASKRLAGPQTYEQY
TRBV10-3 | NA | 14 | AISESKTGTNYGYT
TRBV6-5 | NA | 13 | ASSASGSYPDTQY
TRBV6-1 | NA | 13 | ASSELHSYNSPLH
TRBV6-6 | NA | 12 | ASVRGQGFQPQH
TRBV2 | NA | 12 | ASRRAGVSYEQY
TRBV7-9 | NA | 13 | ASSLAPAITDTQY
TRBV6-7 | NA | 16 | ASSYLLRTSGSGDEQF
TRBV19 | once | 12 | ASSIKGANEKLF
TRBV27 | NA | 15 | ASSPVGLDSSNQPQH
TRBV7-2 | once | 16 | ASSLGPVGGGSGNTIY
TRBV7-3 | few | 13 | ASSHWDRGDYGYT
TRBV19 | NA | 12 | ASSKGRWDQPQH
TRBV5-1 | NA | 12 | ASSLQASDSPLH
TRBV7-2 | NA | 13 | ASSPTGVSNQPQH
TRBV5-1 | NA | 13 | ASTPAGESESEQY
TRBV19 | NA | 14 | ASSIVSPGTGYEQY
TRBV18 | once | 14 | ASSPPPNGRSYEQY
TRBV18 | once | 10 | ASSPTAGELF
TRBV6-1 | NA | 12 | ASSGGQGGGGYT
TRBV27 | NA | 13 | ASSLAGGPRNIQY
TRBV18 | NA | 11 | ASSRARDTEAF
TRBV5-1 | NA | 13 | ASSWTSGVYNEQF
TRBV6-5 | NA | 13 | ASSMTGIGGTEAF
TRBV6-1 | NA | 14 | ASSERTRKPNTEAF
TRBV6-5 | NA | 13 | ASSTTGIGANVLT
TRBV28 | once | 13 | ASSSTGTGSYEQY
TRBV5-1 | NA | 12 | ASSGGQVNTEAF
TRBV5-5 | NA | 12 | ASSSRVGMYEQY